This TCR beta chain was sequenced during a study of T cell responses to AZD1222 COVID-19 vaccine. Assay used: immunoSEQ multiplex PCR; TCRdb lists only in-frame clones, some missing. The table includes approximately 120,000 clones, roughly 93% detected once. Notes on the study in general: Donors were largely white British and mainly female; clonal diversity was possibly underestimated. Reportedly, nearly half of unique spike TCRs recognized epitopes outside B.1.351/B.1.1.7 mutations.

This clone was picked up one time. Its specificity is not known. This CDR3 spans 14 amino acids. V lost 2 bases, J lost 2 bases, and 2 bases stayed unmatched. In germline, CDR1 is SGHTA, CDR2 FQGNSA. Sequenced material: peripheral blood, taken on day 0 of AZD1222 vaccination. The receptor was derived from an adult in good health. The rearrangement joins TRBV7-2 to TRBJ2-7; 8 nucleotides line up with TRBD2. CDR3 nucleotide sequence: TGTGCCAGCAGCTTAATAGCGGGACCCTACGAGCAGTACTTC. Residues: CASSLIAGPYEQYF. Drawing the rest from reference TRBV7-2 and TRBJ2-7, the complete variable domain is GAGVSQSPSNKVTEKGKDVELRCDPISGHTALYWYRQSLGQGLEFLIYFQGNSAPDKSGLPSDRFSAERTGGSVSTLTIQRTQQEDSAVYLCASSLIAGPYEQYFGPGTRLTVT.